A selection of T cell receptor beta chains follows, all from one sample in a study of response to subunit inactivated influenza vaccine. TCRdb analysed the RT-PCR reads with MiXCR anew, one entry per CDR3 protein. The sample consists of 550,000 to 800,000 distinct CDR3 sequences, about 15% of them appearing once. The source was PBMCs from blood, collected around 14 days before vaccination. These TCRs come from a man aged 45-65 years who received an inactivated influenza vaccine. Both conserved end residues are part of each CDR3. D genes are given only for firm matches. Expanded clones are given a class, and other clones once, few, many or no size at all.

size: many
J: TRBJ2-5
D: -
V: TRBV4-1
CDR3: CASSQGSGQETQYF
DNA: TGCGCCAGCAGCCAGGGTTCGGGGCAAGAGACCCAGTACTTC

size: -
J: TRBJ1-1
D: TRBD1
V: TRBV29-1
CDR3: CSVTRQEGASTEAFF
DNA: TGCAGCGTAACCCGACAGGAGGGGGCGAGCACTGAAGCTTTCTTT

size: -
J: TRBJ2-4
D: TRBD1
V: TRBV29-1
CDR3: CSVDPGTGSVF
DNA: TGCAGCGTAGATCCCGGGACAGGGTCTGTCTTC

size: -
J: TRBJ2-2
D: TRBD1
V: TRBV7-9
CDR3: CASREQGRTNTGELFF
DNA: TGTGCCAGCAGGGAACAGGGGAGAACGAACACCGGGGAGCTGTTTTTT

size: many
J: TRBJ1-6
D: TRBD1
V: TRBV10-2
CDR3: CARPAGQGYYNSPLHF
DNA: TGCGCCAGGCCGGCGGGACAGGGGTATTATAATTCACCCCTCCACTTT

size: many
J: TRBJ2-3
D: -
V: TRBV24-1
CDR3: CATSDSSEDTQYF
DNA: TGTGCCACCAGTGATTCCAGCGAAGATACGCAGTATTTT

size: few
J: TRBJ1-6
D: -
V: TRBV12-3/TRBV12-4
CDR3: CASRIGNSNNSPLHF
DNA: TGTGCCAGCAGGATCGGGAACAGCAATAATTCACCCCTCCACTTT

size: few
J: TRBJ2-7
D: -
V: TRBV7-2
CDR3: CASSLDRFTYEQYF
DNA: TGTGCCAGCAGCTTAGACAGGTTCACCTACGAGCAGTACTTC

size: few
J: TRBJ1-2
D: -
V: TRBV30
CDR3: CAWRAGNRRGYTF
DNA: TGTGCCTGGAGGGCTGGGAACCGGCGTGGCTACACCTTC

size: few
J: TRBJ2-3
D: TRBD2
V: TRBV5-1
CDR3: CASSAGPTSGGAGTDTQYF
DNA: TGCGCCAGCAGCGCCGGCCCGACCAGCGGGGGGGCTGGCACAGATACGCAGTATTTT

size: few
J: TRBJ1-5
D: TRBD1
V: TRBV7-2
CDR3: CASSPGGRLDQPQHF
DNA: TGTGCCAGCAGCCCAGGGGGACGTCTCGATCAGCCCCAGCATTTT

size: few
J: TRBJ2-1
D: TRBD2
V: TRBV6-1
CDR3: CASSEARVLAVNNEQFF
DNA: TGTGCCAGCAGTGAAGCACGGGTACTAGCGGTTAACAATGAGCAGTTCTTC

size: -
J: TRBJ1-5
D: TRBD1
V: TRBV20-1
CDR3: CSARGIPGQGSGSQHF
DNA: TGCAGTGCTAGGGGTATACCGGGACAGGGGTCAGGGTCCCAGCATTTT

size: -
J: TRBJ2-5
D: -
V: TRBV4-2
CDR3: CASSQGGQKETQYF
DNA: TGTGCCAGCAGCCAAGGAGGTCAGAAAGAGACCCAGTACTTC